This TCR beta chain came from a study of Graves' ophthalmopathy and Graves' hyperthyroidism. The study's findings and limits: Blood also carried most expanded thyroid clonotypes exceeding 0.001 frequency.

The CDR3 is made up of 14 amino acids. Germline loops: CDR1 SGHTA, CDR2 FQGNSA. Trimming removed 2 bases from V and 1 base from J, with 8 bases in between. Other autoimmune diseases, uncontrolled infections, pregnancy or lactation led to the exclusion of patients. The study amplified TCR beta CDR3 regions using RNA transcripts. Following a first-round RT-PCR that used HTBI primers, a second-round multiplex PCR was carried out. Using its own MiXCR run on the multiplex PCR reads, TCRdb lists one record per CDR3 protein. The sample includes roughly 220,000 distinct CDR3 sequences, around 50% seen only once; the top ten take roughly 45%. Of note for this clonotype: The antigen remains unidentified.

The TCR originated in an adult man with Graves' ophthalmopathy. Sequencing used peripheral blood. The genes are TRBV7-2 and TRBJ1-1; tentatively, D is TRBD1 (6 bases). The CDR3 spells CASSLTGRNTEAFF. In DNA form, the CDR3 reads TGTGCCAGCAGCTTAACAGGGCGGAACACTGAAGCTTTCTTT.